This entry describes one T cell receptor beta chain. What it binds is unknown. This record belongs to a study of Tregs in tolerant kidney transplant recipients. Broader study findings: No direct test of biological reproducibility was done here. Few patients were studied, so findings need validation in larger groups. The most relevant donor-specific Treg TCRbeta repertoire apparently came from expansion with activated donor B cells.

This CDR3 has 14 residues. V was shortened by 0 bases and J by 2 bases, with 7 bases between the two germline ends. CDR1 is SGDLS, CDR2 YYNGEE, per germline. CD4+CD25+CD127- Tregs, CD4+CD25- non-Tregs, CD4 and CD8 cells were sorted. Using immunoSEQ multiplex PCR, the repertoire was profiled, and TCRdb retains in-frame clones only, with some absent. The sample carries some 240,000 clones, approximately 84% recorded once. This receptor was identified in a human donor in good health. This rearrangement joins TRBV9 to TRBJ2-3; D gene uncertain. Sequences were obtained from CD4+ T cells from blood. CDR3 in amino acids: CASSVATFTDTQYF. CDR3 DNA sequence: TGTGCCAGCAGCGTAGCTACGTTCACAGATACGCAGTATTTT.